This T cell receptor (beta chain) was captured in a study of post-analysis software for immune sequencing data (dated by TCRdb to between 2014 and 2017). For context, the study as a whole: Relapsing-remitting, secondary progressive and progressive-relapsing multiple sclerosis were recorded as disease courses, and subtype annotation was lacking for some patients. Patient repertoires were compared against about a dozen previously published healthy control repertoires from donors aged 6 to 25 years. A subset of samples was prepared in parallel using single-end sample barcoding, then pooled and co-amplified after Illumina adapter ligation.

The receptor library was made with PCR. The data were produced on an Illumina HiSeq 2500. Unique molecular identifiers were incorporated into TCR beta cDNA libraries to reduce PCR and sequencing biases. Every 1 to 10 million input T cells yielded 500,000 or so cDNA molecules, meaning each molecule approximated one T cell. The patient libraries were prepared and sequenced with the same protocol used for the earlier healthy control dataset. Samples belonging to the same batch were prepared together, multiplexed and sequenced on a shared HiSeq lane. As for how the authors treated the data: Raw barcoded reads were processed with MIGEC, discarding single-read molecular identifier groups before consensus assembly and CDR3 extraction. VDJtools was used for post-analysis of the clonotype tables, with diversity normalized by down-sampling every dataset to the smallest sample size. In repertoire overlap clustering, CDR3 amino acid sequences, but not nucleotide sequences, were matched to correct batch-related cross-sample contamination. The public reads were reprocessed in TCRdb via fastp at Q25 and MiXCR, keeping in-frame beta chains. Every entry covers one CDR3 protein and lists the most common genes and DNA from its rows. TCRdb's processing, not the authors' own work, is the source of the V and J calls. The sample includes roughly 540,000 distinct CDR3 sequences, with 34% observed a single time. The ten largest clones represent 5% to 6% of the sample.

Findings and caveats that apply to the study as a whole: When samples were clustered directly using the F measure, samples prepared in the same batch co-clustered strongly, which prompted a batch-effect correction. Significantly higher frequencies in patients than in controls were found for several TRBV segments, including TRBV5-6, TRBV5-1 and TRBV20-1. Normalized Chao1 diversity was significantly lower in multiple sclerosis patients than controls, suggesting substantial peripheral T-cell clonal expansion. The control group was slightly older than the multiple sclerosis patient group.

CDR1 and CDR2 (SGHDT, YYEEEE) derive from the germline V gene. Its CDR3 holds 16 amino acids, cysteine through phenylalanine. Of all the DNA, just the CDR3 is kept, 48 bases in frame from base 1. V was cut back by 1 base and J by 0 bases, leaving a gap of 11 bases between them. Regarding this clonotype: There is no known antigen for this receptor. No much larger clonotype is one base removed from it; base qualities were not supplied.

To demonstrate the VDJtools post-analysis software, TCR beta repertoires were profiled from the peripheral blood of some 12 young patients with multiple sclerosis. The multiple sclerosis patients were children and adolescents between roughly 6 and 17 years of age. The sequence came from a girl aged 2-17 years with multiple sclerosis. The chain was built from TRBV5-6 and TRBJ1-3; the D gene is unclear. The sample was blood. Here the CDR3 is given as CASSLKDLRSGNTIYF. The DNA is as follows: TGTGCCAGCAGCTTGAAGGATTTACGCTCTGGAAACACCATATATTTT.